This paragraph reports one TCR beta chain. As originally analysed: Amplification of reference gene primers provided the estimated nucleated cell counts. The data were produced by immunoSEQ multiplex PCR, yet TCRdb's version contains in-frame clones alone and is incomplete. Clone size and V and J calls were adopted from that table, with D and trimming inferred from the DNA. Here the sample spans approximately 260,000 clones, about 81% being singletons. The cohort comprised adults aged about 18 to 100 years residing in 20 to 30 US areas. The data were taken from a study of blood T cell repertoires in COVID-19. Study in general: Sites across the United States, Italy and Spain contributed samples from acute and convalescent COVID-19. From T cells, B-cell-depleted T cells, or PBMCs came the material, which was cDNA or gDNA.

Per the germline V gene, CDR1 is MNHEY and CDR2 is SMNVEV (reference sequence). V shed 6 bases, J shed 9 bases, and the junction held 9 bases outside the gene matches. The CDR3 is 15 amino acids. The V gene is TRBV27, the J gene TRBJ1-6, with 9 bases lining up with TRBD1. The TCR was taken from a young man with acute COVID-19. The sequencing sample was made of PBMCs or T cells enriched from blood (not recorded which). CDR3 nucleotide sequence: TGTGCCAGCAGCCCTGGGACAGGGCGAATTTCACCCCTCCACTTT. Translated: CASSPGTGRISPLHF.